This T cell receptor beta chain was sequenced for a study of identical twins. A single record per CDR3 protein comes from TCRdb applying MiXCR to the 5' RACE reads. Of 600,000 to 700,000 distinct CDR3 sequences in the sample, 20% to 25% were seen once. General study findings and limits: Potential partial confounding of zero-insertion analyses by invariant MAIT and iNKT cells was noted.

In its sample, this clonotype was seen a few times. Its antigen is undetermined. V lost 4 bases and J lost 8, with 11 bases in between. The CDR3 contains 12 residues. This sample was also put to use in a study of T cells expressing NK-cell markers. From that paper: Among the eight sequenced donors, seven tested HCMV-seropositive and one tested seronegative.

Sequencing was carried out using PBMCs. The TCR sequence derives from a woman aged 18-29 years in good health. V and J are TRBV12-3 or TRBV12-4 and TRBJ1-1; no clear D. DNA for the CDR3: TGTGCCAGCAGTTGGCAGGAAGGGGAAGCTTTCTTT. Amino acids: CASSWQEGEAFF.